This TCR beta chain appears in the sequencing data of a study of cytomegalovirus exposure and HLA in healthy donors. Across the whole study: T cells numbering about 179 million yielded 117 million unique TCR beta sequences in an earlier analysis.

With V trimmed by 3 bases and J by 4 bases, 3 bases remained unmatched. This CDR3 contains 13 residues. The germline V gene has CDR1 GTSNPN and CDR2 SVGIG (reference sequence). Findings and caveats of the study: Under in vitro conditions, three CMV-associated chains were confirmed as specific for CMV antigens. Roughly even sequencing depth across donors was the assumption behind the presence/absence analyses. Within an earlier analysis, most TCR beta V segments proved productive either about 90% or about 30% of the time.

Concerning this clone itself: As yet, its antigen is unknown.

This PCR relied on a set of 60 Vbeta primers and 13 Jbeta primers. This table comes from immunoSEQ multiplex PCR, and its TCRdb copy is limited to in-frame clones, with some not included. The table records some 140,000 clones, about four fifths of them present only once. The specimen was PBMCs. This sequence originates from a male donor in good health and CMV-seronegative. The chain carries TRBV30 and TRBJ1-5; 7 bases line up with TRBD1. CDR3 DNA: TGTGCCTGGAGCTCAGGGGGGAATCAGCCCCAGCATTTT. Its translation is CAWSSGGNQPQHF.